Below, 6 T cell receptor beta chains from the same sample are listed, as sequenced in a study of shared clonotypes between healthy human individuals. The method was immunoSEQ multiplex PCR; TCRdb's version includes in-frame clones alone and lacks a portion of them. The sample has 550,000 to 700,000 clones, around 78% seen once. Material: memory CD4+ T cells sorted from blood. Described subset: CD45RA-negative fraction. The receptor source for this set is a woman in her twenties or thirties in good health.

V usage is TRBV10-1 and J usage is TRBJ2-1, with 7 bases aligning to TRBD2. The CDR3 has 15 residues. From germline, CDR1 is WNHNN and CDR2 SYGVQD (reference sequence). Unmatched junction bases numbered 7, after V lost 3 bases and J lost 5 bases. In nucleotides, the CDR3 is TGCGCCAGCAGTGATCCGGGGCGGGGGAACAATGAGCAGTTCTTC. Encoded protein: CASSDPGRGNNEQFF.

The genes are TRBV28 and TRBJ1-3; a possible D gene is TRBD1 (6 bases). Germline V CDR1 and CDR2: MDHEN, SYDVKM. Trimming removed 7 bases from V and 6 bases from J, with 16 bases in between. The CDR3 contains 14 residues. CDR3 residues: CASNPTDRANTIYF. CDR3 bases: TGTGCCAGCAATCCAACGGACAGAGCAAACACCATATATTTT.

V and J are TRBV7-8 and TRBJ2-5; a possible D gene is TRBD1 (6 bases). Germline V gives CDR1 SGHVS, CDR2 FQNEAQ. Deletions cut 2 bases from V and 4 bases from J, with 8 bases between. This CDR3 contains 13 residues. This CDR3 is CASSLQGRETQYF. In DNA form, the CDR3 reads TGTGCCAGCAGCTTACAGGGGCGAGAGACCCAGTACTTC.

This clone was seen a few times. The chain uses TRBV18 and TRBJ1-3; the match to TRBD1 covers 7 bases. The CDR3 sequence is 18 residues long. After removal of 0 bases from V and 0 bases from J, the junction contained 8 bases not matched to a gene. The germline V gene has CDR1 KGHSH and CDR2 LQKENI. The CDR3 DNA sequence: TGTGCCAGCTCACCACCGGGACAGCTTACAAGCTCTGGAAACACCATATATTTT. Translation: CASSPPGQLTSSGNTIYF. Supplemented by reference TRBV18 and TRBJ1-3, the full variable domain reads NAGVMQNPRHLVRRRGQEARLRCSPMKGHSHVYWYRQLPEEGLKFMVYLQKENIIDESGMPKERFSAEFPKEGPSILRIQQVVRGDSAAYFCASSPPGQLTSSGNTIYFGEGSWLTVV.

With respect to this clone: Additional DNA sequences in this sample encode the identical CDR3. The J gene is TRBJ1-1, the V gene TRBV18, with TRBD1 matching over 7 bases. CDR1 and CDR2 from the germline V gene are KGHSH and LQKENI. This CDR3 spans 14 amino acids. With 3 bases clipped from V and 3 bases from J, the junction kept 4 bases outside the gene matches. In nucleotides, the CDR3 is TGTGCCAGCTCACCCGGGACAGAACACACTGAAGCTTTCTTT. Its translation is CASSPGTEHTEAFF.

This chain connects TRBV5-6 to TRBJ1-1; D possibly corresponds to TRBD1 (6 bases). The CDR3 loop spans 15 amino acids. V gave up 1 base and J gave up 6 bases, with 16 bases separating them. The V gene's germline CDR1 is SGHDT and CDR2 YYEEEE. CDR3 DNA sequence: TGTGCCAGCAGCTTGTCAGGACAGAATTCTGCTGAAGCTTTCTTT. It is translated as CASSLSGQNSAEAFF.